The next 13 T cell receptor beta chains were all read from a single sample in a study of response to subunit inactivated influenza vaccine. Via MiXCR, TCRdb re-called the RT-PCR reads, giving one row per CDR3 protein. The sample holds 150,000 to 200,000 distinct CDR3 sequences, roughly 8.7% seen once. The source material was non-naive T cells sorted from PBMCs, sampled on the day of vaccination. The receptors here all came from a man aged 45-60 years who received an inactivated influenza vaccine.

V usage is TRBV18 and J usage is TRBJ1-5; no clear D. Germline CDR1 reads KGHSH; CDR2 reads LQKENI. Trimming removed 6 bases from V and 7 bases from J, with 13 bases in between. This CDR3 is 13 amino acids long. For the CDR3, the DNA is TGTGCCAGCTCGCCGTCTCTCCAGCAGCCCCAGCATTTT. This encodes CASSPSLQQPQHF.

This clonotype was detected only a few times. This rearrangement joins TRBV28 to TRBJ2-2, with a possible D match to TRBD1 (6 bases). The germline gives CDR1 MDHEN, CDR2 SYDVKM. This CDR3 contains 16 residues. Trimming stripped 5 bases from V and 3 bases from J, with 16 bases between. As DNA, the CDR3 is TGTGCCAGCAGTCCAGCAAGCGACAGGCACACCGGGGAGCTGTTTTTT. This encodes CASSPASDRHTGELFF.

The chain recombines TRBV2 with TRBJ2-7, with D unresolved. Trimming stripped 5 bases from V and 4 bases from J, with 6 bases between. CDR1 is SNHLY, CDR2 FYNNEI, per germline. The CDR3 has 11 amino acids. The CDR3 nucleotides read TGTGCCAGCAGTTGGTTGTACGAGCAGTACTTC. Protein: CASSWLYEQYF. The full variable domain, its missing parts supplied by reference TRBV2 and TRBJ2-7, is EPEVTQTPSHQVTQMGQEVILRCVPISNHLYFYWYRQILGQKVEFLVSFYNNEISEKSEIFDDQFSVERPDGSNFTLKIRSTKLEDSAMYFCASSWLYEQYFGPGTRLTVT.

This clonotype was seen many times. This chain's CDR3 is CASSGPKLYGYTF. As DNA, the CDR3 is TGTGCCAGCAGTGGACCGAAACTCTATGGCTACACCTTC. V usage is TRBV6-1 and J usage is TRBJ1-2; D remains ambiguous. Between the trimmed V and J ends, which lost 4 bases and 4 bases, there was a span of 10 bases. Germline values: CDR1 MNHNS, CDR2 SASEGT. This CDR3 has 13 residues.

The rearrangement links TRBV7-2 to TRBJ2-3; TRBD2 matches 8 bases. V was pared by 4 bases and J by 3 bases, with 9 bases of the junction left unmatched. CDR1 is SGHTA and CDR2 is FQGNSA in the germline V gene. This CDR3 comprises 16 residues. The CDR3 protein is CASSSVAGLVTDTQYF. The CDR3 DNA reads TGTGCCAGCAGCTCAGTAGCGGGATTGGTTACAGATACGCAGTATTTT.

This clonotype was found a few times. The gene calls are TRBV7-2 and TRBJ1-2, with D possibly TRBD1 on 5 matching bases. Germline V gives CDR1 SGHTA, CDR2 FQGNSA. This CDR3 is 13 amino acids long. V was clipped by 1 base and J by 8 bases, with 11 bases between them. The CDR3 sequence is CASSLVGLEGYTF. CDR3 bases: TGTGCCAGCAGCTTAGTGGGACTGGAGGGCTACACCTTC.

The J gene is TRBJ1-5, the V gene TRBV4-2; D is ambiguous. In germline, CDR1 is LGHNA, CDR2 YNFKEQ. V lost 0 bases and J lost 2, with 8 bases in between. The CDR3 extends over 15 amino acids. CDR3: CASSQDAGGNQPQHF. The CDR3, as DNA: TGTGCCAGCAGCCAAGATGCGGGTGGCAATCAGCCCCAGCATTTT.

At least ten counts were recorded for this clonotype. The rearrangement links TRBV12-3 or TRBV12-4 to TRBJ2-7; D is undetermined. The CDR3 spans 11 residues. V was clipped by 8 bases and J by 5 bases, with 10 bases between them. The CDR3 spells CASGPWHEQYF. In nucleotides, the CDR3 is TGTGCCAGCGGACCTTGGCACGAGCAGTACTTC.

This clonotype has a handful of counts. The CDR3 DNA reads as TGCAGTGCTAAGGCCAGGGCGGATGGCTACACCTTC. Translation: CSAKARADGYTF. J is TRBJ1-2 and V is TRBV20-1; maybe TRBD1 (5 bases). The V end was cut by 4 bases, the J end by 6 bases, with 12 bases between. This CDR3 region has 12 residues. Germline V gives CDR1 DFQATT, CDR2 SNEGSKA (reference sequence).

The chain is built from TRBV6-1 and TRBJ2-3; 10 positions agree with TRBD2. This CDR3 spans 16 amino acids. With 6 bases clipped from V and 3 bases from J, the junction kept 9 bases outside the gene matches. Germline V gene data show CDR1 as MNHNS and CDR2 as SASEGT. CDR3 residues: CASRGRIAGGTDTQYF. CDR3 bases: TGTGCCAGCAGGGGACGAATAGCGGGAGGTACAGATACGCAGTATTTT.

This clonotype showed up many times. This rearrangement joins TRBV7-7 to TRBJ2-3; TRBD2 agrees at 10 bases. Germline V lookup: CDR1 SSHAT, CDR2 FNYEAQ (reference sequence). The CDR3 has 15 residues. J was trimmed by 4 bases and V by 5 bases; bases with no gene match: 6. CDR3 nucleotides: TGTGCCAGCAGCCCGACAGCGGGAGGGCCAGATACGCAGTATTTT. Translation gives CASSPTAGGPDTQYF.

The J gene is TRBJ2-1, the V gene TRBV6-5; D is perhaps TRBD2 (6 bases). V was clipped by 0 bases and J by 6 bases, with 15 bases between them. The V gene's germline CDR1 is MNHEY and CDR2 SVGAGI. The CDR3 runs 16 residues. The CDR3 coding sequence is TGTGCCAGCAGTTACTCGGTGGCTAGCGAGGGCAATGAGCAGTTCTTC. The encoded protein is CASSYSVASEGNEQFF.

The chain is built from TRBV14 and TRBJ2-1, with 12 bases matching TRBD2. The V gene's germline CDR1 is SGHDN and CDR2 FVKESK. The CDR3 has 18 residues. Trimming cost V 1 base and J 9 bases; bases outside gene matches: 13. The CDR3 sequence: CASSQVSSWLAGGSEQFF. CDR3 nucleotides: TGTGCCAGCAGCCAAGTCAGTTCCTGGCTAGCGGGGGGGTCTGAGCAGTTCTTC.